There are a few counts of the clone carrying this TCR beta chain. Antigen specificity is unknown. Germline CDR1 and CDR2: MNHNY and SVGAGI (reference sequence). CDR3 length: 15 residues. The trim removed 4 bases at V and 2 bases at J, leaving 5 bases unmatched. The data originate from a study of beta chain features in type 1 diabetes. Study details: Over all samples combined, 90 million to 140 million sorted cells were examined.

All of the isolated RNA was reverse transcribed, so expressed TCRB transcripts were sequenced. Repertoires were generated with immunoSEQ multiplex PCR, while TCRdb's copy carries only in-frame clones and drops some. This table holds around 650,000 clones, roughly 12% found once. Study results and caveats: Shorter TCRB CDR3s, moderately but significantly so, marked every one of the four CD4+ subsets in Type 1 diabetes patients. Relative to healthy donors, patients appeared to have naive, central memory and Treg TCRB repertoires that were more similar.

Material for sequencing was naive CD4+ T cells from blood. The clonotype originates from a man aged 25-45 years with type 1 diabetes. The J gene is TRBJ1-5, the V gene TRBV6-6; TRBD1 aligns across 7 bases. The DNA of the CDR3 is TGTGCCAGCAGTTGGACAGGTGGTGGCAATCAGCCCCAGCATTTT. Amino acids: CASSWTGGGNQPQHF.